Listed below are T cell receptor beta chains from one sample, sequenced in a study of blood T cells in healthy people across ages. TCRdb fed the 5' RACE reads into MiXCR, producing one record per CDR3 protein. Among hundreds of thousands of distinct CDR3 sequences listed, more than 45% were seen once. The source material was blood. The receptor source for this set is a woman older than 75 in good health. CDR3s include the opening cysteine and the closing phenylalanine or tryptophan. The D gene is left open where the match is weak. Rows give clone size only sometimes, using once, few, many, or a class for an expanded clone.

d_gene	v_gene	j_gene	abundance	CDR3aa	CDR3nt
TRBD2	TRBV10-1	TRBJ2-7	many	CARPPGLAGVWSYEQYF	TGCGCCAGACCACCGGGACTAGCGGGAGTATGGTCCTACGAGCAGTACTTC
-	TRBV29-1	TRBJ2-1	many	CSVSQVYNEQFF	TGCAGCGTTTCTCAGGTTTACAATGAGCAGTTCTTC
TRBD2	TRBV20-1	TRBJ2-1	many	CSASWRGVSYNEQFF	TGCAGTGCTAGTTGGCGGGGGGTATCCTACAATGAGCAGTTCTTC
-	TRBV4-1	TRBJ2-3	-	CASSQVANTQYF	TGCGCCAGCAGCCAAGTTGCGAATACGCAGTATTTT
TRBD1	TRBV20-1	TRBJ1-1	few	CSARDRVTEAFF	TGCAGTGCTCGCGACAGGGTCACTGAAGCTTTCTTT
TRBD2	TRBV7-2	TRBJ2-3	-	CASSSPRDYMGDTQYF	TGTGCCAGCAGCTCACCCCGGGACTACATGGGCGATACGCAGTATTTT
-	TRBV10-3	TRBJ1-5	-	CAISESPDYQPQHF	TGTGCCATCAGTGAGTCTCCGGACTATCAGCCCCAGCATTTT
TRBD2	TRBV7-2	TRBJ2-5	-	CASSPRLGGGTTSDNEQYF	TGTGCCAGCAGCCCCAGACTTGGCGGGGGGACGACCTCTGACAATGAGCAGTACTTC
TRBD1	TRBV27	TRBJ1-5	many	CASSSGQGPGQPQHF	TGTGCCAGCAGTTCGGGACAGGGGCCGGGGCAGCCCCAGCATTTT
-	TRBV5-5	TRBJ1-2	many	CASSGGSPNGGYTF	TGTGCCAGCAGCGGGGGGAGCCCAAACGGAGGCTACACCTTC
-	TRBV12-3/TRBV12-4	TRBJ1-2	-	CASSSGPTVNYGYTF	TGTGCCAGCAGTTCGGGACCGACAGTGAACTATGGCTACACCTTC
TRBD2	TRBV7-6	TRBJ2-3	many	CASSPPPSGSTDTQYF	TGTGCCAGCAGCCCACCGCCTAGCGGGAGCACAGATACGCAGTATTTT
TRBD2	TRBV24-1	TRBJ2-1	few	CATSDLPPRSGGDEQFF	TGTGCCACCAGTGATCTCCCACCCCGTAGCGGGGGAGATGAGCAGTTCTTC
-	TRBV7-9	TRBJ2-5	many	CAGRRVGLETQYF	TGTGCAGGCCGCAGGGTTGGTTTGGAGACCCAGTACTTC
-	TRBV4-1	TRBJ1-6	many	CASSQDKGQEGWNSPLHF	TGCGCCAGCAGCCAAGATAAAGGCCAGGAAGGGTGGAATTCACCCCTCCACTTT
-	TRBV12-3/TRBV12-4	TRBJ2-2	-	CASSFSQVGELFF	TGTGCCAGCAGTTTCTCTCAGGTCGGGGAGCTGTTTTTT
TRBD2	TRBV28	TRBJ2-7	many	CASSVGTRSSYEQYF	TGTGCCAGCAGTGTTGGGACTAGGAGCTCCTACGAGCAGTACTTC
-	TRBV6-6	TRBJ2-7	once	CASLYKNYEQYF	TGTGCCAGCCTATATAAAAACTACGAGCAGTACTTC
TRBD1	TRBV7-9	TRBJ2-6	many	CASRHTGVSGANVLTF	TGTGCCAGCAGACACACAGGGGTCTCTGGGGCCAACGTCCTGACTTTC
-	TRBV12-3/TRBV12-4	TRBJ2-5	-	CASSSPGEKELDTQYF	TGTGCCAGCAGTTCTCCGGGAGAGAAGGAATTAGACACCCAGTACTTC
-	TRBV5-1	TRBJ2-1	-	CASGMGSEPRGNEQFF	TGCGCCAGCGGAATGGGATCAGAACCCAGGGGCAATGAGCAGTTCTTC
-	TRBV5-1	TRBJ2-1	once	CASTGSASSYNEQFF	TGCGCCAGCACGGGGTCGGCGAGCTCCTACAATGAGCAGTTCTTC
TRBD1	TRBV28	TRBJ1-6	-	CASSLRAGGRNSPLHF	TGTGCCAGCAGTTTAAGGGCAGGGGGCAGGAATTCACCCCTCCACTTT
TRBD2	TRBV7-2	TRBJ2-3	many	CASSSPAGGGSDTQYF	TGTGCCAGCAGCTCTCCAGCGGGAGGAGGATCAGATACGCAGTATTTT
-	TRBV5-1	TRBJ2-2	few	CASSLWQGNTGELFF	TGCGCCAGCAGCTTGTGGCAGGGGAACACCGGGGAGCTGTTTTTT
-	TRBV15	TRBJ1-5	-	CAAARDGYQPQHF	TGTGCCGCGGCCCGGGACGGCTATCAGCCCCAGCATTTT
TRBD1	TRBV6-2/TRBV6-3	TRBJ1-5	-	CACSSGGMGNQPQHF	TGTGCCTGCAGCTCAGGGGGCATGGGCAATCAGCCCCAGCATTTT
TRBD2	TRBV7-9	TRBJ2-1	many	CASLLREVSYNEQFF	TGTGCCAGCCTTTTGCGGGAGGTCTCCTACAATGAGCAGTTCTTC
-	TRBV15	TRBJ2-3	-	CATSRDRRTLYTQYF	TGTGCCACCAGCAGAGATCGACGGACCCTATATACGCAGTATTTT
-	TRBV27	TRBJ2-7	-	CASSLEVGPLGAQYF	TGTGCCAGCAGTTTAGAGGTAGGGCCCTTGGGGGCCCAGTACTTC
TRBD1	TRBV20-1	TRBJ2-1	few	CSANRQGTEQFF	TGCAGTGCTAATCGACAGGGGACTGAGCAGTTCTTC
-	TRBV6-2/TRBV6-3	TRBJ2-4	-	CASNNPGLSLAKNIQYF	TGTGCCAGCAACAACCCGGGTCTTTCCCTAGCCAAAAACATTCAGTACTTC
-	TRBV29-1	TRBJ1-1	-	CSVEDYWGAAAFF	TGCAGCGTTGAAGACTATTGGGGGGCAGCAGCTTTCTTT
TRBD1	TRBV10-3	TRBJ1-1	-	CATSSRASEPGQGNTEAFF	TGTGCCACCAGTTCCAGGGCATCTGAACCGGGACAGGGTAACACTGAAGCTTTCTTT
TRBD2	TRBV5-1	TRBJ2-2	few	CASSPGLAGQTGELFF	TGCGCCAGCAGCCCGGGACTAGCGGGGCAGACCGGGGAGCTGTTTTTT
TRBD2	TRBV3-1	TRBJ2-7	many	CASSPAGLGLTYEQYF	TGTGCCAGCAGCCCCGCCGGACTAGGACTTACCTACGAGCAGTACTTC
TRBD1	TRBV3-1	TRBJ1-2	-	CASSPISRGFYGYTF	TGTGCCAGCAGCCCAATCTCCAGGGGGTTCTATGGCTACACCTTC
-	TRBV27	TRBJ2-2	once	CARSPLYGELFF	TGTGCCCGCAGTCCCCTGTACGGGGAGCTGTTTTTT
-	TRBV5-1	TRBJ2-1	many	CASFQGALHRGNEQFF	TGCGCCAGCTTTCAAGGGGCGCTCCATAGGGGCAATGAGCAGTTCTTC
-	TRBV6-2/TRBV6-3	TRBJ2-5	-	CASSSHGGAYNEQYF	TGTGCCAGCAGCTCTCACGGGGGAGCGTACAATGAGCAGTACTTC
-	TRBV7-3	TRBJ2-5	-	CASSRRSGEGIQETQYF	TGTGCCAGCAGCCGACGGAGTGGCGAGGGGATCCAAGAGACCCAGTACTTC
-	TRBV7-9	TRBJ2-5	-	CAGSLTGQQETQYF	TGTGCCGGCAGCCTAACGGGGCAGCAAGAGACCCAGTACTTC
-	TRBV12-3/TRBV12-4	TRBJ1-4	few	CASSRTGFSEKLFF	TGTGCCAGCAGCAGAACAGGGTTTAGCGAAAAACTGTTTTTT
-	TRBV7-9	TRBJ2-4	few	CASSLDRVGNIQYF	TGTGCCAGCAGCTTAGACAGGGTCGGGAACATTCAGTACTTC
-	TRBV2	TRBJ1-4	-	CASMEGWWQANEKLFF	TGTGCCAGCATGGAGGGGTGGTGGCAGGCGAATGAAAAACTGTTTTTT
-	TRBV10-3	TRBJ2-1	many	CAISDWGNEQFF	TGTGCCATCAGTGACTGGGGCAATGAGCAGTTCTTC
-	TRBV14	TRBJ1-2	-	CASSQDWGNYGYTF	TGTGCCAGCAGCCAAGACTGGGGAAACTATGGCTACACCTTC
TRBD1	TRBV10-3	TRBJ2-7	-	CATWTGQYNEQYF	TGTGCCACCTGGACAGGTCAATACAATGAGCAGTACTTC
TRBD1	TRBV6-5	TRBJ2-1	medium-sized	CASGGQGFHEQFF	TGTGCCAGCGGGGGACAGGGGTTCCATGAGCAGTTCTTC
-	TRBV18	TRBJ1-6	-	CASSESGSSYNSPLHF	TGTGCCAGCTCAGAATCGGGGAGCTCCTATAATTCACCCCTCCACTTT
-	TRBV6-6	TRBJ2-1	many	CASKGNEQFF	TGTGCCAGCAAAGGCAATGAGCAGTTCTTC
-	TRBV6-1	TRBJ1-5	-	CASSIREGQQPQHF	TGTGCCAGCAGTATAAGGGAGGGTCAACAGCCCCAGCATTTT
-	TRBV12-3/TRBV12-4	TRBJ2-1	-	CASSLTEKTYNEQFF	TGTGCCAGCAGTTTAACTGAGAAGACCTACAATGAGCAGTTCTTC
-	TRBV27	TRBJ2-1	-	CASSIGTSAQETQFF	TGTGCCAGCAGTATAGGGACGAGCGCCCAAGAGACCCAGTTCTTC